This entry describes one T cell receptor beta chain. What it binds is unknown. Per germline, CDR1 GTSNPN and CDR2 SVGIG (reference sequence). CDR3 length equals 15 residues. V lost 7 bases to trimming and J lost 1 base; unmatched junction nucleotides: 11. The sample belongs to a study of T-cell memory formation after mild COVID-19. As for the study in general: TCR clusters were mostly confined to one donor each.

Regarding the study as a whole: The study found contracting CD4+ clones mainly in CM and EM and contracting CD8+ clones in EMRA. Several responding clones turned up in pre-infection memory, indicating that cross-reactive memory may have taken part.

From 5'RACE with constant-segment primers came TCR alpha and TCR beta cDNA libraries that carried sample barcodes and UMIs. Using its own MiXCR run on the 5' RACE reads, TCRdb lists one record per CDR3 protein. The sample lists a few hundred thousand distinct CDR3 sequences; around 15% were seen once. This chain joins TRBV30 and TRBJ1-1, with TRBD1 identical over 8 bases. Sequencing was performed on PBMCs or a T cell subset sorted from them (not recorded which). The TCR originated in a man aged 18 to 29 who had mild COVID-19 (a few samples of this study predate the infection). Cell type and time point are not known. The CDR3 protein is CAYDRGSSTNTEAFF. CDR3 bases: TGTGCCTACGACAGGGGAAGTTCCACGAACACTGAAGCTTTCTTT.